This T cell receptor beta chain was identified in a study of blood T cell repertoires in COVID-19. TCRdb keeps only in-frame clones here, not all; method: immunoSEQ multiplex PCR. This table has around 80,000 clones, under 85% appearing once. The CDR3 loop spans 13 amino acids. The V and J ends lost 6 bases and 5 bases, in that order; junction bases with no gene match: 3. The genes are TRBV12-3 or TRBV12-4 and TRBJ2-2; the match to TRBD1 covers 7 bases. The sample comprised peripheral blood. The sequence derives from a human donor in a cohort sampled during active COVID-19. The CDR3 DNA reads TGTGCCAGCAGCCGGGACAGAACCGGGGAGCTGTTTTTT. It codes for CASSRDRTGELFF.